This T cell receptor (beta chain) was recovered during a study of T cell responses to AZD1222 COVID-19 vaccine. Study-wide findings and caveats: Spike was spanned by vaccine-associated CD4 TCRs, with dominance at 160-218 and 743-854. White British donors predominated, females outnumbered males, and clonal diversity was possibly underestimated. Repertoire collection took place solely once the T cell response had peaked.

On this clone: Its antigen is undetermined.

The CDR3 spans 13 residues. V gave up 6 bases and J gave up 4 bases, with 11 bases separating them. Germline-derived CDR1 and CDR2 are MDHEN and SYDVKM. Some clones are missing from TCRdb's copy, which holds only in-frame ones; the method was immunoSEQ multiplex PCR. This table has around 110,000 clones, 70% to 90% appearing once. This TCR was sampled from an adult in good health. The material was peripheral blood, obtained on day 0 of MenACWY control vaccination. This sequence joins TRBV28 and TRBJ2-3, with unresolved D. The CDR3 nucleotides read TGTGCCAGCAGAAGTCCCCTCCCAGATACGCAGTATTTT. This gives the protein CASRSPLPDTQYF.